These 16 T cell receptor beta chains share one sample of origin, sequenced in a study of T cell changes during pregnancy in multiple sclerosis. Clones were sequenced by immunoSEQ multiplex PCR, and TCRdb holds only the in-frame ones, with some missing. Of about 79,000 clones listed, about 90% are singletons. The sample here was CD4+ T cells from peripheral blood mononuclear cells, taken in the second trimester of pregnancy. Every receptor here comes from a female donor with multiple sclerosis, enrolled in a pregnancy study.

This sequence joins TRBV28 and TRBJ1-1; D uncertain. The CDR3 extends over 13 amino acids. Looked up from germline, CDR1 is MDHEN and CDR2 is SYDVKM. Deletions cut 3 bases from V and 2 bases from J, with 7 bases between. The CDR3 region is CASSFWPNTEAFF. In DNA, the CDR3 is TGTGCCAGCAGTTTTTGGCCCAACACTGAAGCTTTCTTT.

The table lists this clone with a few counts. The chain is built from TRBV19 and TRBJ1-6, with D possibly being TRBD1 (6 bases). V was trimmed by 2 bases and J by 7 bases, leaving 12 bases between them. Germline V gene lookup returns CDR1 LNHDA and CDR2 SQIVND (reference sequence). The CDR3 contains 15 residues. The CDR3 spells CASSIQGTENSPLHF. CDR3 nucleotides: TGTGCCAGTAGTATACAGGGGACGGAGAATTCACCCCTCCACTTT. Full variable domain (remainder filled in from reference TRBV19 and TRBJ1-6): DGGITQSPKYLFRKEGQNVTLSCEQNLNHDAMYWYRQDPGQGLRLIYYSQIVNDFQKGDIAEGYSVSREKKESFPLTVTSAQKNPTAFYLCASSIQGTENSPLHFGNGTRLTVT.

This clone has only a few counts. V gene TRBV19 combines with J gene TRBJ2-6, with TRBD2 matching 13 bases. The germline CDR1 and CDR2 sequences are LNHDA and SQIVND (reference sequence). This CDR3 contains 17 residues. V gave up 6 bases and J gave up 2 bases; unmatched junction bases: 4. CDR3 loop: CASRLLAGGPGANVLTF. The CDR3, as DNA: TGTGCCAGTAGATTACTAGCGGGAGGGCCTGGGGCCAACGTCCTGACTTTC. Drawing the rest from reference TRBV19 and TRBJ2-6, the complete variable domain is DGGITQSPKYLFRKEGQNVTLSCEQNLNHDAMYWYRQDPGQGLRLIYYSQIVNDFQKGDIAEGYSVSREKKESFPLTVTSAQKNPTAFYLCASRLLAGGPGANVLTFGAGSRLTVL.

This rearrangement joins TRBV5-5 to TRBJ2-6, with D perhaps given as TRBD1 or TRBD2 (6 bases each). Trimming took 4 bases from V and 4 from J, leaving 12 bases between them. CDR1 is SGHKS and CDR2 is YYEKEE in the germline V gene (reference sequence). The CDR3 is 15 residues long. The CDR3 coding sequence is TGTGCCAGCAGCCTGGGGGCGGGAGGGGCCAACGTCCTGACTTTC. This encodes CASSLGAGGANVLTF.

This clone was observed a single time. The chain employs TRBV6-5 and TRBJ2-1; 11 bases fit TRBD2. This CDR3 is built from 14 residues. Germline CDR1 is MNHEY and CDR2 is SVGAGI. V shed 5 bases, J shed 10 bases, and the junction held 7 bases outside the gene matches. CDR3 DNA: TGTGCCAGCAGTGGGCCTAGCGGGGGGAACGAGCAGTTCTTC. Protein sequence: CASSGPSGGNEQFF.

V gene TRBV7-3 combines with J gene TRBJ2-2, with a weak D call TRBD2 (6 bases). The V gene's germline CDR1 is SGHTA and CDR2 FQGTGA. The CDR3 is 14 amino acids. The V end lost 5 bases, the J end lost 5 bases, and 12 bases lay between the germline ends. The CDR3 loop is CASSQGLNTGELFF. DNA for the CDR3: TGTGCCAGCAGCCAGGGACTTAATACCGGGGAGCTGTTTTTT.

The CDR3 loop is CASSPTPSRATNEKLFF. The CDR3 nucleotides are TGTGCCAGCAGCCCCACTCCATCGAGGGCAACTAATGAAAAACTGTTTTTT. The chain links TRBV11-2 to TRBJ1-4; no firm D call. The germline V and J ends were trimmed by 5 bases and 0 bases, with 16 bases remaining between them. Germline assignment: CDR1 SGHAT and CDR2 FQNNGV. CDR3 length: 17 amino acids.

The CDR3 coding sequence is TGTGCCAGCAGCTTTGACAGGCCCCTACTCAATGAGCAGTTCTTC. As protein: CASSFDRPLLNEQFF. J is TRBJ2-1 and V is TRBV5-4, with D maybe TRBD1 (6 bases). The CDR3 sequence is 15 residues long. Germline V gives CDR1 SGHNT, CDR2 YYREEE (reference sequence). Trimming cost V 2 bases and J 6 bases, with 15 bases left between them.

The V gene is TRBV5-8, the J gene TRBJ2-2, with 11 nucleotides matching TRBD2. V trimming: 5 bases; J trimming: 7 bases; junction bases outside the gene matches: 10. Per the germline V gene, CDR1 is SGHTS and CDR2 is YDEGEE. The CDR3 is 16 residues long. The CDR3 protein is CASSQGTSGINGELFF. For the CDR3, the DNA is TGTGCCAGCAGTCAAGGGACTAGCGGAATTAACGGGGAGCTGTTTTTT.

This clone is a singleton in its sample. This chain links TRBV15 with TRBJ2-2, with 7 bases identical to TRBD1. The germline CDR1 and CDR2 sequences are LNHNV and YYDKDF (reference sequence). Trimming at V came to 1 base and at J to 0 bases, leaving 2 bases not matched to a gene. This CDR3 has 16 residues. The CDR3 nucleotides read TGTGCCACCAGCAGAGTGGGACAGCCGAACACCGGGGAGCTGTTTTTT. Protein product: CATSRVGQPNTGELFF.

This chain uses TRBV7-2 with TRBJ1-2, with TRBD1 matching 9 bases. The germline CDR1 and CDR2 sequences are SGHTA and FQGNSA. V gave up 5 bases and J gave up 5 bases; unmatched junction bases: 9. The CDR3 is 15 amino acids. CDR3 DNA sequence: TGTGCCAGCAGCCCTGGGACAGGGCCCCGTTATGGCTACACCTTC. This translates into CASSPGTGPRYGYTF.

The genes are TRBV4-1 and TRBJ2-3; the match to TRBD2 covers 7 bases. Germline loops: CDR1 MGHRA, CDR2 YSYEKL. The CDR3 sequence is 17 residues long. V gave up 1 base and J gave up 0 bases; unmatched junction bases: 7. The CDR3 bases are TGCGCCAGCAGCCAAGTAGGGCGGGAGTCTAGCACAGATACGCAGTATTTT. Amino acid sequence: CASSQVGRESSTDTQYF.

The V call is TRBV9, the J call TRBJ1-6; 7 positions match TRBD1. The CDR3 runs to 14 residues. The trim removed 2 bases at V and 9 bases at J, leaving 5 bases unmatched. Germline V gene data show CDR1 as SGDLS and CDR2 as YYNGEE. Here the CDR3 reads CASSVGTASSPLHF. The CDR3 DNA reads TGTGCCAGCAGCGTCGGGACAGCCAGTTCACCCCTCCACTTT.

CDR3: CASRRTGGSYEQYF. The DNA of the CDR3 is TGTGCCAGCAGGAGGACAGGTGGGTCCTACGAGCAGTACTTC. The chain couples TRBV28 to TRBJ2-7; 7 nucleotides match TRBD1. This CDR3 spans 14 amino acids. Germline CDR1 and CDR2: MDHEN and SYDVKM. V lost 6 bases, J lost 1 base, and 6 bases stayed unmatched.

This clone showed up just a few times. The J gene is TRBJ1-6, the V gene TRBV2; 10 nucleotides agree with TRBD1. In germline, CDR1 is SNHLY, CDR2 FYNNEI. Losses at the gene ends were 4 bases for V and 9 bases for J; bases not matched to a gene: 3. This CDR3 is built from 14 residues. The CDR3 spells CASSARDRGSPLHF. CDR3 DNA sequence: TGTGCCAGCAGTGCCCGGGACAGGGGTTCACCCCTCCACTTT.

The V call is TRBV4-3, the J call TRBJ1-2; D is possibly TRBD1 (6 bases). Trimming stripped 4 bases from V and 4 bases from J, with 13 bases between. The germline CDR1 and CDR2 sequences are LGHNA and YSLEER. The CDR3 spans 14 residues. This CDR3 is CASSRTGQLYGYTF. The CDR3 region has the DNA TGCGCCAGCAGCCGCACAGGGCAACTCTATGGCTACACCTTC.